Presented here are 3 T cell receptor beta chains from one specimen sequenced in a study of blood T cells in healthy people across ages (dated by TCRdb to the mid-2010s). Library prep was done by 5' RACE. Reads for this sample came from an Illumina HiSeq 2500. A second about 7 to 11 cycle PCR used a sample-barcoded 5' primer and a J-beta primer mix. Starting from the raw public reads, TCRdb applied fastp trimming at Q25, assembled clones with MiXCR and retained in-frame beta chains. Every distinct CDR3 protein forms one entry, paired with its most common genes and DNA. The sample table contains more than 1 million distinct CDR3 sequences; only one count was recorded for roughly 45% of them. The ten biggest clones cover approximately 20% of the sample. The sample consisted of blood. The receptors originated from a woman between 55 and 75 years old in good health.

J is TRBJ2-1 and V is TRBV5-1, with D possibly being TRBD2 (5 bases). V dropped 8 bases and J dropped 4 bases, with 16 bases sitting between them. Germline V gene lookup returns CDR1 SGHRS and CDR2 YFSETQ. CDR3 length equals 14 residues. The DNA for the CDR3 is TGCGCCAGTGTTGGAGCTCCGGGGTACAATGAGCAGTTCTTC. Amino acids: CASVGAPGYNEQFF.

The genes are TRBV20-1 and TRBJ2-6; 11 nucleotides line up with TRBD2. Germline values: CDR1 DFQATT, CDR2 SNEGSKA (reference sequence). V lost 0 bases, J lost 0 bases, and 7 bases stayed unmatched. This CDR3 has 19 amino acids. CDR3 nucleotide sequence: TGCAGTGCTAGAGACGGGACTAGCGGAGGGACCTCTGGGGCCAACGTCCTGACTTTC. This translates into CSARDGTSGGTSGANVLTF.

This clonotype came up a few times. The chain recombines TRBV20-1 with TRBJ2-1; D tentatively fits TRBD1 or TRBD2 (6 bases each). The CDR3 contains 17 residues. Germline CDR1 is DFQATT and CDR2 is SNEGSKA (reference sequence). Deletions cut 0 bases from V and 5 bases from J, with 20 bases between. DNA of the CDR3: TGCAGTGCTAGAGATTGGGGACAAGCGGGCGCTGACAATGAGCAGTTCTTC. Translating gives CSARDWGQAGADNEQFF.